Given below is one T cell receptor (beta chain) in context. This same CDR3 is encoded by further DNA sequences in the sample. CDR3 length equals 14 residues. Germline loops: CDR1 SGHTA, CDR2 FQGNSA. V gave up 5 bases and J gave up 4 bases; unmatched junction bases: 3. The source of the sample is a study of blood T cell repertoires in COVID-19. Study-level information: T cells, B-cell-depleted T cells, or PBMCs provided the cDNA or gDNA that served as material.

Method: immunoSEQ multiplex PCR; TCRdb's copy keeps in-frame clones and lacks some. The table includes over 95,000 clones, 85% detected once. Material: peripheral blood. This TCR derives from a man aged 40-49 years with acute or convalescent COVID-19. The chain joins TRBV7-2 to TRBJ2-7, with 12 bases that match TRBD2. The CDR3 nucleotides read TGTGCCAGCAGCCCGACTAGCGGGGGATACGAGCAGTACTTC. It is translated as CASSPTSGGYEQYF.